Listed here is a single T cell receptor beta chain. The antigen remains undetermined. From RNA transcripts, TCR beta CDR3 regions were amplified. HTBI primers were used for first-round RT-PCR of the TCR CDR3. TCRdb reprocessed the multiplex PCR reads via MiXCR and lists one record per CDR3 protein. The sample consists of almost 250,000 distinct CDR3 sequences, almost 25% of them appearing once. The V end lost 3 bases, the J end lost 0 bases, and 9 bases lay between the germline ends. The germline V gene has CDR1 SGHRS and CDR2 YFSETQ. This CDR3 is built from 14 residues. This sample was included in a study of T cells in Graves' hyperthyroidism and ophthalmopathy. Study-level background: Peripheral blood sampling occurred at initial diagnosis, before any treatment.

The study's findings and limits: Among clonotypes expanded in thyroid above 0.001, most were also found in blood. Ophthalmopathy got predicted by the model a median about 6.5 months before its onset.

The PBMCs studied were ones that came from roughly 9.1 ml fresh peripheral blood. The rearrangement links TRBV5-1 to TRBJ1-1; possible D gene TRBD1, 5 bases. Sequencing was performed on blood. This clonotype was sampled from a middle-aged woman with Graves' ophthalmopathy. The CDR3 loop reads CASSYRYMNTEAFF. DNA of the CDR3: TGCGCCAGCAGCTACAGGTACATGAACACTGAAGCTTTCTTT.